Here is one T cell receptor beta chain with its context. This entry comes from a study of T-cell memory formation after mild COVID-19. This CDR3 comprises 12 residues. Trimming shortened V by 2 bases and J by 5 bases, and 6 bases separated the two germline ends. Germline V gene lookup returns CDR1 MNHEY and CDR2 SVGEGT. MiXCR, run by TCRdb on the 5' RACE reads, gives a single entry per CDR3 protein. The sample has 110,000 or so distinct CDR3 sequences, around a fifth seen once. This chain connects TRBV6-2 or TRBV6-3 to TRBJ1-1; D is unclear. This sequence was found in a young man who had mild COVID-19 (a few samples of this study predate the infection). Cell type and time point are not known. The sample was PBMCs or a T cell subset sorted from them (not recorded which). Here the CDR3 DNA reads TGTGCCAGCAGTTACGCGGTGACTGAAGCTTTCTTT. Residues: CASSYAVTEAFF.